This paragraph reports one T cell receptor beta chain. This entry belongs to a study of T cells in Graves' hyperthyroidism and ophthalmopathy. Study-wide context: Peripheral blood was secured at the point of initial diagnosis, before any treatment.

No progression to ophthalmopathy during 18 months of follow-up defined stable disease. Newly diagnosed hyperthyroidism patients aged 18 to 65 years had disease lasting under 2 months. The germline CDR1 and CDR2 sequences are SGHTA and FQGTGA. The CDR3 spans 14 residues. With 5 bases removed from V and 0 bases from J, the gap between germline ends came to 7 bases. RNA transcripts served as the template for amplifying TCR beta CDR3 regions. An initial round of RT-PCR targeting the TCR CDR3 relied on the HTBI primer set. TCRdb reanalysed the multiplex PCR reads using MiXCR and keeps one entry per CDR3 protein. The table includes about 360,000 distinct CDR3 sequences, approximately 25% detected once.

This chain joins TRBV7-3 and TRBJ2-2; D is ambiguous. Source material: blood. This clonotype originated in a man in his fifties with Graves' hyperthyroidism. CDR3: CASSQTSNTGELFF. The DNA for the CDR3 is TGTGCCAGCAGCCAGACTTCGAACACCGGGGAGCTGTTTTTT.